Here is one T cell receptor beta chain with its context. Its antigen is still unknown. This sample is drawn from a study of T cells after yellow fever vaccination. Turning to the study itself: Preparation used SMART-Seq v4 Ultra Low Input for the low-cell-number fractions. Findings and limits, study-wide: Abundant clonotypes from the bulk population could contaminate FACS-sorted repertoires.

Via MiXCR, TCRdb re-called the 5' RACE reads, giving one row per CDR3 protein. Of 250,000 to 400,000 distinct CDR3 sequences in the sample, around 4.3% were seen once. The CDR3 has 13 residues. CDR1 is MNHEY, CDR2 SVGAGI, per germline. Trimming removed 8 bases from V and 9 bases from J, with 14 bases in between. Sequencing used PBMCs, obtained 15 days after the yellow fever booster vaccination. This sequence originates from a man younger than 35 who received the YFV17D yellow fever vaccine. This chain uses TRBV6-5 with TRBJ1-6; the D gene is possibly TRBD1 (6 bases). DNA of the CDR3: TGTGCCAGCCGGCAGGGGCTTGCTTCACCCCTCCACTTT. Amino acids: CASRQGLASPLHF.